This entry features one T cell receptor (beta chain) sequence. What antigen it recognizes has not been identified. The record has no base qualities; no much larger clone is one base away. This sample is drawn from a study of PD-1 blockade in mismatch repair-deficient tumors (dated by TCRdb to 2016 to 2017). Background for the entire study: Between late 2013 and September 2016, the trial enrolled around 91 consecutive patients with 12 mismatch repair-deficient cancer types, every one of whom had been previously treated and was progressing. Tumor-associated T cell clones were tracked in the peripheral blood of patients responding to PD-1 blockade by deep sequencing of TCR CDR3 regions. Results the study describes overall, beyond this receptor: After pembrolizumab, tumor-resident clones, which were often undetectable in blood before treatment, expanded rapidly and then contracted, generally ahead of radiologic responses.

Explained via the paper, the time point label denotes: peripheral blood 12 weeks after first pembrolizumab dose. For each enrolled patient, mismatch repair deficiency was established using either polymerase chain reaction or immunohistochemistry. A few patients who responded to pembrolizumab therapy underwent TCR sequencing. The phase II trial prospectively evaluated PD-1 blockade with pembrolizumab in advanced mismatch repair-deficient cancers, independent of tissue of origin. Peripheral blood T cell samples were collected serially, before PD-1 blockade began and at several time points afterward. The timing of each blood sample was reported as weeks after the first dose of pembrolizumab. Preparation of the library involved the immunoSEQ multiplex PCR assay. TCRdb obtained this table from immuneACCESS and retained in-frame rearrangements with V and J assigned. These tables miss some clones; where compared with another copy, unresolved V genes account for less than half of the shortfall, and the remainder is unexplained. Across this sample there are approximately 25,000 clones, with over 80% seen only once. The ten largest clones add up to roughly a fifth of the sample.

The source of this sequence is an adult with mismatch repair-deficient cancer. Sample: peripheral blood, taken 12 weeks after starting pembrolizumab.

The bases read TGTGCCAGCAGCTTACTGGACGAGCAGTACTTC. This gives the protein CASSLLDEQYF. The chain is made from TRBV13 and TRBJ2-7; the D gene cannot be named for sure. Its CDR3 holds 11 amino acids, cysteine through phenylalanine. CDR3 DNA only is kept here, 33 bases in frame from base 1. Reading the germline V gene (reference sequence) gives CDR1 PRHDT and CDR2 FYEKMQ. Between the V and J ends, shortened by 2 bases and 5 bases respectively, the junction contains 4 bases.